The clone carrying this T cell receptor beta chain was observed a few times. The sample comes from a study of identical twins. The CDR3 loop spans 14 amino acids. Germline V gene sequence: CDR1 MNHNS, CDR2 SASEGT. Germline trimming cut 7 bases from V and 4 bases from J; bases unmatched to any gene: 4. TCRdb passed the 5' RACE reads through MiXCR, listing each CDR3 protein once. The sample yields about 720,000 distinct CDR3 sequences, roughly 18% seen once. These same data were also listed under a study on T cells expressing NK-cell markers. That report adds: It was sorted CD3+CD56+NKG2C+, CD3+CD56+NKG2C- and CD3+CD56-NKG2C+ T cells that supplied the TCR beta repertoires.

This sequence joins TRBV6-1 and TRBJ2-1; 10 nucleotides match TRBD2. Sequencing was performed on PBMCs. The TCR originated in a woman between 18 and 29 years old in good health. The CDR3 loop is CASTLAGVYNEQFF. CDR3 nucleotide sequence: TGTGCCAGCACCCTAGCGGGGGTTTACAATGAGCAGTTCTTC.